This is a list of T cell receptor beta chains from one sample in a study of cytomegalovirus exposure and HLA in healthy donors. Profiling relied on immunoSEQ multiplex PCR, and the TCRdb table lists in-frame clones only, not all of them. Of about 55,000 clones in the sample, approximately 92% are singletons; the top ten hold more than 2.5%. The sequenced material came from PBMCs. These receptor sequences come from a man in his late teens or twenties in good health and CMV-seronegative. The CDR3 runs from the conserved cysteine through the conserved F or W. The D gene is left open where the match is weak. Some rows have no size entry. The others give once, few or many, or a class for an expanded clone.

D	size	V	J	DNA	CDR3
-	-	TRBV18	TRBJ2-3	TGTGCCAGCTCACCGAGGGGGAGTGCCACAGATACGCAGTATTTT	CASSPRGSATDTQYF
TRBD2	-	TRBV10-1	TRBJ2-5	TGCGCCAGCAGCCGGGACTATCTTCAAGAGACCCAGTACTTC	CASSRDYLQETQYF
TRBD1	-	TRBV5-1	TRBJ2-2	TGCGCCAGCAGCTTAAGACAGGGGGCTAACGGGGAGCTGTTTTTT	CASSLRQGANGELFF
TRBD1	-	TRBV29-1	TRBJ2-4	TGCAGCGTTGTCGGCAGGGGGCGCGCGGCCAAAAACATTCAGTACTTC	CSVVGRGRAAKNIQYF
-	once	TRBV6-5	TRBJ2-6	TGTGCCAGCAGTTACGACAGCCCCTCTGGGGCCAACGTCCTGACTTTC	CASSYDSPSGANVLTF
-	-	TRBV6-5	TRBJ2-3	TGTGCCAGCAGTTGGGGGCCAGTCCCAGATACGCAGTATTTT	CASSWGPVPDTQYF
-	-	TRBV9	TRBJ2-3	TGTGCCAGCAGCGTACAGGGTTGGAGCACAGATACGCAGTATTTT	CASSVQGWSTDTQYF
TRBD1	-	TRBV4-2	TRBJ1-4	TGTGCCAGCAGCCAGGCGACAGGGGGGACTTCAACTAATGAAAAACTGTTTTTT	CASSQATGGTSTNEKLFF
TRBD2	-	TRBV7-2	TRBJ2-1	TGTGCCAGCAGCTTAGCTAGCGGGAACGATGAGCAGTTCTTC	CASSLASGNDEQFF
-	-	TRBV6-1	TRBJ1-1	TGTGCCAGCAGTGAAGTGAGGGTCGACACTGAAGCTTTCTTT	CASSEVRVDTEAFF
-	-	TRBV7-2	TRBJ2-5	TGTGCCAGCAGCTACCCTTGGGGCGGAGAGACCCAGTACTTC	CASSYPWGGETQYF